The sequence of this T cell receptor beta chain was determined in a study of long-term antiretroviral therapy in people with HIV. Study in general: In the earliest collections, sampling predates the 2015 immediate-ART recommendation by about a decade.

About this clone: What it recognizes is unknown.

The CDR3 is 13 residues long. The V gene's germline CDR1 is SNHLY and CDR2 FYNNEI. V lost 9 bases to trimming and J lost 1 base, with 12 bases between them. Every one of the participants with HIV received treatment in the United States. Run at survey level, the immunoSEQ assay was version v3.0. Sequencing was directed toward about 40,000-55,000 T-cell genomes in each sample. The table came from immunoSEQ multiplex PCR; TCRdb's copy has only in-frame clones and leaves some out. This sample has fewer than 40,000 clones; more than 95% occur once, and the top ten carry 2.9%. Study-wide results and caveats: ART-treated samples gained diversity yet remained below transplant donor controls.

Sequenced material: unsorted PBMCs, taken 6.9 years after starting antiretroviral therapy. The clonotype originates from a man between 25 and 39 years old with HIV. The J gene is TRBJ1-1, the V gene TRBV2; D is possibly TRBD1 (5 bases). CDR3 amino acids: CASFEDTNTEAFF. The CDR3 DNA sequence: TGTGCCAGTTTTGAGGACACGAACACTGAAGCTTTCTTT.